This T cell receptor beta chain originates from a study of CD4+ T cells in melanoma. General study findings and limits: CD8+ T cell, macrophage and B cell function reportedly correlated with neoantigen-specific CD4+ T cells. Neoantigen-specific CD4+ T cells in melanoma reportedly had diverse differentiation states.

This table comes from immunoSEQ multiplex PCR, and its TCRdb copy is limited to in-frame clones, with some not included. The table lists about 140,000 clones, 92% of them singletons. Germline V gives CDR1 MGHRA, CDR2 YSYEKL. The CDR3 sequence is 17 residues long. V lost 0 bases to trimming and J lost 12 bases; unmatched junction nucleotides: 13. Regarding this clone: Its matching antigen is unknown.

This rearrangement joins TRBV4-1 to TRBJ2-6, with 8 bases identical to TRBD1. This TCR derives from a human donor with melanoma. The CDR3, as DNA: TGCGCCAGCAGCCAAGAGGGGGGACAGGAAGGGTCTGGCGTCCTGACTTTC. It is translated as CASSQEGGQEGSGVLTF.